This T cell receptor beta chain was obtained from a study of early T cells in non-severe SARS-CoV-2 infection. The germline V gene has CDR1 SGHVS and CDR2 FQNEAQ. V lost 5 bases and J lost 7; bases outside the gene matches: 5. This CDR3 spans 15 amino acids. This clonotype was picked up many times. Researchers attached unique molecular identifiers to individual cDNA molecules. One entry per CDR3 protein results from TCRdb running MiXCR on the 5' RACE reads. This sample has under 50,000 distinct CDR3 sequences; 5.5% to 6.5% occur once, and the top ten carry roughly 4.8%. The clonotype was recovered from an adult who was a healthcare worker with PCR-confirmed SARS-CoV-2 infection or an uninfected control (not recorded which). The chain carries TRBV7-8 and TRBJ2-2; 12 positions match TRBD2. Sequencing input: whole blood. The DNA for the CDR3 is TGTGCCAGCAGCCCCGGGACTAGCGGGTTCGGGGAGCTGTTTTTT. Translated: CASSPGTSGFGELFF.